This T cell receptor (beta chain) was captured by sequencing in a study of T cells in Graves' hyperthyroidism and ophthalmopathy. Graves' hyperthyroidism was deemed stable absent ophthalmopathy progression within 18 months. Newly diagnosed hyperthyroidism patients aged 18 to 65 years had disease lasting under 2 months. Patients having uncontrolled infection, another autoimmune disease, pregnancy or lactation were not included. Findings and limits, study-wide: Blood held most thyroid clonotypes expanded above 0.001 frequency.

J was trimmed by 7 bases and V by 8 bases; bases with no gene match: 10. The CDR3 contains 14 residues. The germline V gene encodes CDR1 DFQATT and CDR2 SNEGSKA (reference sequence). RNA transcripts yielded amplified TCR beta CDR3 regions. Initially, a first-round RT-PCR of the TCR CDR3 employed the HTBI primer set. TCRdb analysed the multiplex PCR reads with MiXCR anew, one entry per CDR3 protein. The table records roughly 570,000 distinct CDR3 sequences, 35% to 55% of them present only once. Comments on this clonotype: As yet, its antigen is unknown.

This sequence was found in a woman under 30 with Graves' hyperthyroidism. J is TRBJ2-1 and V is TRBV20-1; 11 positions match TRBD2. The sample was peripheral blood or thyroid tissue (not recorded which). CDR3 sequence: CSTPSGRWGNEQFF. In nucleotides, the CDR3 is TGCAGTACCCCTAGCGGGAGGTGGGGTAATGAGCAGTTCTTC.